A single sample is the source of the 32 T cell receptor beta chains below, sequenced in a study of blood T cell repertoires in COVID-19. Assay: immunoSEQ multiplex PCR; the TCRdb copy retains only in-frame clones and omits some. The data show 140,000 to 150,000 clones, around 80% seen once. Sequencing used peripheral blood. These receptors were obtained from a human donor with acute or convalescent COVID-19. The donor label of this sample is uncertain.

The chain uses TRBV20-1 and TRBJ1-5; no clear D. CDR1 DFQATT and CDR2 SNEGSKA come from the germline V gene (reference sequence). Trimming left V 3 bases short and J 7 bases short, with 10 bases between. This CDR3 region has 12 residues. The CDR3 coding sequence is TGCAGTGCTAGTTTCGGGTACCAGCCCCAGCATTTT. Translation: CSASFGYQPQHF.

This clone was recorded only once. The gene calls are TRBV19 and TRBJ1-1; 7 bases match TRBD1. Germline CDR1 and CDR2: LNHDA and SQIVND (reference sequence). J lost 1 base, V lost 6 bases, and 5 bases had no gene match. The CDR3 has 14 residues. The CDR3 DNA follows: TGTGCCAGTAGCTTGGGACAGACGAACACTGAAGCTTTCTTT. Translating gives CASSLGQTNTEAFF.

The chain employs TRBV5-1 and TRBJ1-4; no reliable D call. The CDR3 spans 14 residues. The germline CDR1 and CDR2 sequences are SGHRS and YFSETQ. Trimming cost V 0 bases and J 3 bases, with 6 bases left between them. The CDR3 loop reads CASSLGLPNEKLFF. For the CDR3, the DNA is TGCGCCAGCAGCTTGGGTCTCCCTAATGAAAAACTGTTTTTT.

In its sample, this clone was seen a few times. The chain recombines TRBV10-3 with TRBJ2-2; D possibly corresponds to TRBD2 (5 bases). The CDR3 totals 17 residues. The germline gives CDR1 ENHRY, CDR2 SYGVKD. With 6 bases removed from V and 1 base from J, the gap between germline ends came to 18 bases. The CDR3 region is CAIRWTEGEGNTGELFF. CDR3 coding DNA: TGTGCCATCAGGTGGACGGAAGGAGAGGGGAACACCGGGGAGCTGTTTTTT.

A remark on this clone: Other DNA sequences of this sample code for an identical CDR3. The chain joins TRBV19 to TRBJ1-1; 8 nucleotides agree with TRBD1. The CDR3 is 15 residues long. V dropped 4 bases and J dropped 1; count of bases not matched to a gene: 5. Germline V gene lookup returns CDR1 LNHDA and CDR2 SQIVND (reference sequence). The CDR3 bases are TGTGCCAGTAGTACTTCCGGGACAGGGAACACTGAAGCTTTCTTT. Translating it yields CASSTSGTGNTEAFF. The variable domain in full, completed from reference TRBV19 and TRBJ1-1, reads DGGITQSPKYLFRKEGQNVTLSCEQNLNHDAMYWYRQDPGQGLRLIYYSQIVNDFQKGDIAEGYSVSREKKESFPLTVTSAQKNPTAFYLCASSTSGTGNTEAFFGQGTRLTVV.

This clone was detected once. CDR3 bases: TGTGCCAGCAGCCCCCCCGGGGGGGATAATTCACCCCTCCACTTT. Its translation: CASSPPGGDNSPLHF. The rearrangement uses TRBV7-8 and TRBJ1-6; maybe TRBD1 (5 bases). V lost 5 bases and J 5 bases, leaving 13 bases between the germline ends. The CDR3 covers 15 residues. Germline CDR1 and CDR2: SGHVS and FQNEAQ.

This clone was recorded a few times. The V call is TRBV6-2 or TRBV6-3, the J call TRBJ1-1; 9 bases map to TRBD1. The germline V gene has CDR1 MNHEY and CDR2 SVGEGT. Trimming cost V 5 bases and J 5 bases; bases outside gene matches: 6. The CDR3 runs to 14 residues. The CDR3, as DNA: TGTGCCAGCAGTGCTGGACAGGGGAGGACTGAAGCTTTCTTT. This codes for CASSAGQGRTEAFF.

V is TRBV3-1 (or the pseudogene TRBV3-2) and J is TRBJ1-6; D perhaps matches TRBD1 (5 bases). V was shortened by 2 bases and J by 7 bases, with 15 bases between the two germline ends. CDR1 LGHDT and CDR2 YNNKEL come from the germline V gene (reference sequence). The length of the CDR3 is 16 residues. In DNA, the CDR3 is TGTGCCAGCAGCCAAATCCAGGGAGGCCGCAATTCACCCCTCCACTTT. This codes for CASSQIQGGRNSPLHF.

The chain combines TRBV5-1 with TRBJ1-2; D ambiguous. The germline V gene encodes CDR1 SGHRS and CDR2 YFSETQ. The CDR3 length is 14 residues. V lost 0 bases and J 6 bases, leaving 12 bases between the germline ends. In DNA form, the CDR3 reads TGCGCCAGCAGCTTGGGAGGGCGCAGCGATGGCTACACCTTC. It is translated as CASSLGGRSDGYTF.

The chain employs TRBV5-3 and TRBJ1-2; unclear D gene. TRBV5-3 is placed among ORFs of uncertain function. The CDR3 spans 14 residues. The germline V and J ends were trimmed by 0 bases and 6 bases, with 12 bases remaining between them. CDR3: CARSLAAERDGYTF. Written as DNA, the CDR3 is TGTGCCAGAAGCTTGGCCGCGGAGCGCGATGGCTACACCTTC.

This chain connects TRBV12-3 or TRBV12-4 to TRBJ1-1; D unresolved. The CDR3 runs to 11 residues. Trimming took 7 bases from V and 7 from J, leaving 10 bases between them. CDR3 nucleotide sequence: TGTGCCAGCACTGCCGGTCTTGAAGCTTTCTTT. Amino acids: CASTAGLEAFF.

This clone has only one observation. The V call is TRBV11-2, the J call TRBJ1-6; D ambiguous. Trimming stripped 2 bases from V and 4 bases from J, with 9 bases between. The V gene's germline CDR1 is SGHAT and CDR2 FQNNGV. This CDR3 has 15 amino acids. CDR3 DNA sequence: TGTGCCAGCAGCTTAATTACGGGTTATAATTCACCCCTCCACTTT. Protein sequence: CASSLITGYNSPLHF.

The CDR3 spells CASRRGGGTGTYEQYF. CDR3 DNA: TGTGCCAGCAGAAGAGGTGGGGGGACAGGGACTTACGAGCAGTACTTC. J is TRBJ2-7 and V is TRBV19; 9 bases are shared with TRBD1. Trimming at V came to 9 bases and at J to 4 bases, leaving 16 bases not matched to a gene. Germline CDR1 and CDR2: LNHDA and SQIVND (reference sequence). The length of the CDR3 is 16 residues.

The chain has TRBV7-9 and TRBJ1-2; TRBD1 matches at 8 bases. J lost 3 bases, V lost 4 bases, and 7 bases had no gene match. This CDR3 is built from 15 residues. Germline assignment: CDR1 SEHNR and CDR2 FQNEAQ (reference sequence). In DNA, the CDR3 is TGTGCCAGCAGCTCAGGGGGCGCGTTGCACTATGGCTACACCTTC. This sequence encodes CASSSGGALHYGYTF. The full variable domain, rest sourced from reference TRBV7-9 and TRBJ1-2, is DTGVSQNPRHKITKRGQNVTFRCDPISEHNRLYWYRQTLGQGPEFLTYFQNEAQLEKSRLLSDRFSAERPKGSFSTLEIQRTEQGDSAMYLCASSSGGALHYGYTFGSGTRLTVV.

This clone turned up a few times. The genes are TRBV5-6 and TRBJ2-3; possibly TRBD2 for D (7 bases). V shed 4 bases and J shed 4 bases, with 16 bases lying between them. The CDR3 loop spans 15 amino acids. Germline CDR1 SGHDT, CDR2 YYEEEE. The CDR3 sequence is CASSLRVGGADTQYF. CDR3 in DNA: TGTGCCAGCAGCCTGCGCGTAGGGGGGGCAGATACGCAGTATTTT.

The J gene is TRBJ1-1, the V gene TRBV10-3; the D is unclear. This CDR3 has 14 residues. V gave up 6 bases and J gave up 4 bases, with 15 bases separating them. Germline CDR1 is ENHRY and CDR2 is SYGVKD. CDR3: CAIRIREPATEAFF. DNA of the CDR3: TGTGCCATCAGGATCCGGGAGCCCGCCACTGAAGCTTTCTTT.

This clone was recorded once. This chain links TRBV2 with TRBJ1-5; D is ambiguous. The V end was cut by 1 base, the J end by 3 bases, with 10 bases between. Germline loops: CDR1 SNHLY, CDR2 FYNNEI. This CDR3 is 15 amino acids long. CDR3 protein: CASSEGERANQPQHF. DNA of the CDR3: TGTGCCAGCAGTGAAGGGGAGCGGGCCAATCAGCCCCAGCATTTT.

This sequence joins TRBV2 and TRBJ2-3; D may be TRBD2 (5 bases). The CDR3 contains 17 residues. Germline CDR1 is SNHLY and CDR2 is FYNNEI. V was pared by 2 bases and J by 0 bases, with 15 bases between. The DNA of the CDR3 is TGTGCCAGCAGTGAAAGGGAAAGGGAGAGTAGCACAGATACGCAGTATTTT. It specifies CASSERERESSTDTQYF.

This chain uses TRBV5-8 with TRBJ1-3; unclear D gene. The germline CDR1 and CDR2 sequences are SGHTS and YDEGEE. The CDR3 runs 14 residues. The V end was cut by 0 bases, the J end by 0 bases, with 4 bases between. The CDR3 region has the DNA TGTGCCAGCAGCTTGGGGAGCTCTGGAAACACCATATATTTT. The encoded protein is CASSLGSSGNTIYF.

V is TRBV6-6 and J is TRBJ2-6; the D gene is possibly TRBD1 (8 bases). CDR3 length: 18 amino acids. Germline V gives CDR1 MNHNY, CDR2 SVGAGI (reference sequence). V was shortened by 6 bases and J by 1 base, with 19 bases between the two germline ends. As DNA, the CDR3 is TGTGCCAGCAGCCGAGACAGGGGAGGGACGTCTGGGGCCAACGTCCTGACTTTC. This gives the protein CASSRDRGGTSGANVLTF.

The gene calls are TRBV7-3 and TRBJ1-1, with D unresolved. This CDR3 has 13 amino acids. CDR1 is SGHTA and CDR2 is FQGTGA in the germline V gene. With 5 bases removed from V and 3 bases from J, the gap between germline ends came to 10 bases. The CDR3 protein is CASSRQVDTEAFF. The CDR3 DNA reads TGTGCCAGCAGCCGCCAGGTCGACACTGAAGCTTTCTTT.

This clone was seen just once. The chain joins TRBV10-3 to TRBJ1-6; D is perhaps TRBD1 (6 bases). CDR1 ENHRY and CDR2 SYGVKD come from the germline V gene. The length of the CDR3 is 15 residues. V lost 0 bases and J 7 bases, leaving 10 bases between the germline ends. CDR3 in amino acids: CAISESGRGNSPLHF. The CDR3 DNA reads as TGTGCCATCAGTGAGTCTGGGAGGGGGAATTCACCCCTCCACTTT.

The rearrangement joins TRBV4-3 to TRBJ1-2; D is uncertain. V lost 4 bases, J lost 0 bases, and 15 bases lay in between. CDR1 and CDR2 (germline): LGHNA, YSLEER. The CDR3 is made up of 16 amino acids. CDR3 in amino acids: CASSPRRGGTNYGYTF. CDR3 nucleotide sequence: TGCGCCAGCAGCCCCCGAAGAGGAGGGACTAACTATGGCTACACCTTC.

The chain couples TRBV7-2 to TRBJ1-2; D is perhaps TRBD1 (5 bases). The length of the CDR3 is 16 residues. Germline V gene lookup returns CDR1 SGHTA and CDR2 FQGNSA. Trimming took off 4 bases at V and 4 bases at J, with 19 bases between the two ends. The CDR3 DNA reads as TGTGCCAGCAGCTCTCTTTACGAGGACATCTTCTATGGCTACACCTTC. Encoded protein: CASSSLYEDIFYGYTF.

The V call is TRBV7-7, the J call TRBJ1-3; D gene uncertain. V lost 2 bases, J lost 1 base, and 9 bases lay in between. The germline V gene encodes CDR1 SSHAT and CDR2 FNYEAQ (reference sequence). This CDR3 is 15 amino acids long. CDR3 residues: CASSLSLGSGNTIYF. In nucleotides, the CDR3 is TGTGCCAGCAGCTTAAGTCTCGGGTCTGGAAACACCATATATTTT.

The V gene is TRBV7-2, the J gene TRBJ1-2, with TRBD1 identical over 7 bases. V shed 5 bases and J 4 bases; nucleotides not matched to a gene: 16. This CDR3 is 17 amino acids long. Germline assignment: CDR1 SGHTA and CDR2 FQGNSA. CDR3 nucleotide sequence: TGTGCCAGCAGCCCTACGCCGACAGGGAGAATCGGCTATGGCTACACCTTC. Residues: CASSPTPTGRIGYGYTF. Full variable domain (remainder filled in from reference TRBV7-2 and TRBJ1-2): GAGVSQSPSNKVTEKGKDVELRCDPISGHTALYWYRQSLGQGLEFLIYFQGNSAPDKSGLPSDRFSAERTGGSVSTLTIQRTQQEDSAVYLCASSPTPTGRIGYGYTFGSGTRLTVV.

The rearrangement uses TRBV6-5 and TRBJ1-1; tentatively, D is TRBD1 (5 bases). The CDR3 loop spans 12 amino acids. Trimming pared 6 bases from V and 7 bases from J, leaving 12 bases between. CDR1 MNHEY and CDR2 SVGAGI come from the germline V gene. CDR3 nucleotide sequence: TGTGCCAGCAGCGGAGGGACCCTTGAAGCTTTCTTT. This encodes CASSGGTLEAFF.

V and J are TRBV4-1 and TRBJ1-2; 8 bases agree with TRBD1. Germline loops: CDR1 MGHRA, CDR2 YSYEKL. V lost 4 bases, J lost 4 bases, and 5 bases stayed unmatched. The CDR3 length is 14 residues. The CDR3 here is CASSPDRGTYGYTF. The CDR3 coding sequence is TGCGCCAGCAGCCCAGACAGGGGAACCTATGGCTACACCTTC.

The gene calls are TRBV6-6 and TRBJ1-1; a weak D match, TRBD1 (6 bases). The CDR3 loop spans 14 amino acids. Germline lookup yields CDR1 MNHNY and CDR2 SVGAGI (reference sequence). V dropped 2 bases and J dropped 5 bases, with 12 bases sitting between them. CDR3 in DNA: TGTGCCAGCAGTTACGAGGGGGTGGGAACTGAAGCTTTCTTT. This encodes CASSYEGVGTEAFF.

The V and J genes are TRBV5-6 and TRBJ1-5; D unclear. This CDR3 contains 13 residues. Germline CDR1 SGHDT, CDR2 YYEEEE. Trimming took 0 bases from V and 3 from J, leaving 4 bases between them. The CDR3 DNA follows: TGTGCCAGCAGCTTGGGGGCCAATCAGCCCCAGCATTTT. Its protein product is CASSLGANQPQHF.

The J gene is TRBJ2-7, the V gene TRBV29-1, with TRBD2 identical over 7 bases. This CDR3 has 13 amino acids. The V segment lost 6 bases and the J segment 0 bases; nucleotides outside the gene matches: 5. Germline lookup yields CDR1 SQVTM and CDR2 ANQGSEA. CDR3 sequence reads: CSVRAGVSYEQYF. CDR3 coding DNA: TGCAGCGTGCGTGCGGGGGTCTCCTACGAGCAGTACTTC.

This clone was recorded once. J is TRBJ1-2 and V is TRBV19; D gene uncertain. V dropped 10 bases and J dropped 4 bases, with 19 bases sitting between them. CDR1 is LNHDA, CDR2 SQIVND, per germline (reference sequence). This CDR3 contains 14 residues. The CDR3 coding sequence is TGTGCCACCGCTGAAAGTTGGGAGGTCTATGGCTACACCTTC. Protein: CATAESWEVYGYTF.